Following are 12 T cell receptor beta chains from one sample sequenced in a study of early T cells in non-severe SARS-CoV-2 infection. TCRdb processed the 5' RACE reads anew with MiXCR; each CDR3 protein has one entry. The data contain more than 85,000 distinct CDR3 sequences, 10% to 15% of them singletons. This specimen was whole blood, taken at baseline. The receptor set was obtained from an adult who was a healthcare worker with PCR-confirmed SARS-CoV-2 infection or an uninfected control (not recorded which).

This clonotype was picked up a small number of times. The genes are TRBV7-6 and TRBJ2-1, with 11 bases matching TRBD1. The V segment lost 5 bases and the J segment 9 bases; nucleotides outside the gene matches: 6. Germline loops: CDR1 SGHVS, CDR2 FNYEAQ. The CDR3 is made up of 14 amino acids. The CDR3: CASSARTGGPEQFF. DNA for the CDR3: TGTGCCAGCAGCGCGAGGACAGGGGGCCCTGAGCAGTTCTTC.

In its sample, this clonotype was seen many times. V and J are TRBV15 and TRBJ2-7; tentatively, D is TRBD1 (5 bases). This CDR3 has 14 residues. V lost 5 bases and J 6 bases, leaving 17 bases between the germline ends. Germline V gives CDR1 LNHNV, CDR2 YYDKDF (reference sequence). In DNA, the CDR3 is TGTGCCACCAGCCCGGGTGGGGCGAGAGTCGAGCAGTACTTC. Amino acids: CATSPGGARVEQYF.

This clonotype was recorded at least ten times. The chain has TRBV7-3 and TRBJ1-1; D gene ambiguous. CDR1 is SGHTA and CDR2 is FQGTGA in the germline V gene. This CDR3 is 13 amino acids long. The V end was cut by 2 bases, the J end by 3 bases, with 7 bases between. The chain's CDR3 is CASSLQPHTEAFF. Here the CDR3 DNA reads TGTGCCAGCAGCTTACAGCCTCACACTGAAGCTTTCTTT.

This clonotype appeared a few times. The chain has TRBV3-1 and TRBJ1-1, with unresolved D. The V gene's germline CDR1 is LGHDT and CDR2 YNNKEL (reference sequence). This CDR3 comprises 11 residues. V was trimmed by 1 base and J by 7 bases, leaving 4 bases between them. The CDR3 sequence is CASSQAVEAFF. CDR3 DNA sequence: TGTGCCAGCAGCCAAGCGGTTGAAGCTTTCTTT.

The chain carries TRBV20-1 and TRBJ2-7, with D possibly being TRBD1 (7 bases). This CDR3 region has 13 residues. From germline, CDR1 is DFQATT and CDR2 SNEGSKA (reference sequence). Trimming removed 2 bases from V and 10 bases from J, with 18 bases in between. CDR3: CSARLPRGDRQYF. The CDR3 DNA sequence: TGCAGTGCTAGACTCCCCAGGGGGGACCGACAGTACTTC.

This clonotype was counted at least ten times. The chain links TRBV9 to TRBJ1-4; D might be TRBD1 (5 bases). Deletions cut 4 bases from V and 6 bases from J, with 16 bases between. CDR3 size: 15 residues. Germline V gene data show CDR1 as SGDLS and CDR2 as YYNGEE. The CDR3 region is CASSPRDGPYEKLFF. CDR3 nucleotide sequence: TGTGCCAGCAGCCCGAGGGACGGCCCTTATGAAAAACTGTTTTTT. The complete variable domain, with remaining parts taken from reference TRBV9 and TRBJ1-4, reads DSGVTQTPKHLITATGQRVTLRCSPRSGDLSVYWYQQSLDQGLQFLIQYYNGEERAKGNILERFSAQQFPDLHSELNLSSLELGDSALYFCASSPRDGPYEKLFFGSGTQLSVL.

This clonotype was seen more than once but under ten times. J is TRBJ2-5 and V is TRBV7-7; D unresolved. The CDR3 is 13 amino acids. The V end lost 1 base, the J end lost 1 base, and 4 bases lay between the germline ends. Germline CDR1 and CDR2: SSHAT and FNYEAQ (reference sequence). Written as DNA, the CDR3 is TGTGCCAGCAGCTTAGATGGCCAAGAGACCCAGTACTTC. Translation gives CASSLDGQETQYF.

This clonotype was observed a handful of times. V is TRBV6-6 and J is TRBJ2-1; 9 positions match TRBD1. The CDR3 runs to 15 residues. The junction had 5 bases not matched to a gene; V was cut back by 5 bases and J by 3 bases. The germline CDR1 and CDR2 sequences are MNHNY and SVGAGI (reference sequence). In nucleotides, the CDR3 is TGTGCCAGCAGTATCCGGGACAGGGTCTACAATGAGCAGTTCTTC. Its protein product is CASSIRDRVYNEQFF.

This clonotype was seen a few times. The chain links TRBV23-1 to TRBJ2-5; D possibly matches TRBD1 or TRBD2 (5 bases each). TRBV23-1 is reported as an ORF; its role is uncertain. Trimming pared 7 bases from V and 5 bases from J, leaving 29 bases between. The CDR3 is 18 residues long. This chain's CDR3 is CASTARWIGQLEEETQYF. The CDR3 DNA reads as TGCGCCAGCACCGCACGGTGGATCGGACAACTGGAGGAGGAGACCCAGTACTTC.

This chain links TRBV28 with TRBJ1-2, with 9 bases matching TRBD1. This CDR3 contains 15 residues. Per the germline V gene, CDR1 is MDHEN and CDR2 is SYDVKM. With 5 bases clipped from V and 2 bases from J, the junction kept 6 bases outside the gene matches. The CDR3 coding sequence is TGTGCCAGCAGTCCCCCGGGACAGGGAAACTATGGCTACACCTTC. This sequence encodes CASSPPGQGNYGYTF.

J is TRBJ2-2 and V is TRBV5-1; D may match TRBD1 or TRBD2 (5 bases each). V lost 3 bases, J lost 2 bases, and 17 bases lay in between. Germline V CDR1 and CDR2: SGHRS, YFSETQ. The CDR3 consists of 17 residues. The CDR3 DNA reads TGCGCCAGCAGCTATGGACCCGGGACGAGAAACACCGGGGAGCTGTTTTTT. The encoded protein is CASSYGPGTRNTGELFF.

This clonotype has a count of ten or more. The chain couples TRBV12-3 or TRBV12-4 to TRBJ2-3, with TRBD1 matching over 9 bases. This CDR3 has 15 residues. The trim removed 5 bases at V and 6 bases at J, leaving 9 bases unmatched. DNA for the CDR3: TGTGCCAGCAGTCCACCGGGACAGGGCCCGGATACGCAGTATTTT. Amino acid sequence: CASSPPGQGPDTQYF.